Below are 28 T cell receptor beta chains sequenced from a single sample in a study of T cells after yellow fever vaccination. One entry per CDR3 protein results from TCRdb running MiXCR on the 5' RACE reads. The table has about 320,000 distinct CDR3 sequences, over 3.5% seen once. The sequences come from PBMCs, collected 15 days after the yellow fever booster vaccination. These receptors were collected from a man younger than 35 who received the YFV17D yellow fever vaccine.

This clonotype was seen at least ten times. V usage is TRBV7-2 and J usage is TRBJ2-7, with 12 bases lining up with TRBD2. This CDR3 has 17 residues. CDR1 is SGHTA and CDR2 is FQGNSA in the germline V gene. CDR3 nucleotides: TGTGCTCGAGCCGGGGTCAGGACTAGCGGGGCCTCCTACGAGCAGTACGTC. It translates to CARAGVRTSGASYEQYV.

This clonotype was counted many times. The rearrangement links TRBV4-3 to TRBJ1-1, with 7 positions matching TRBD1. Per germline, CDR1 LGHNA and CDR2 YSLEER. CDR3 size: 18 residues. After removal of 0 bases from V and 0 bases from J, the junction contained 10 bases not matched to a gene. The CDR3 nucleotides are TGCGCCAGCAGCCAAGATTTGACTTGGACAGGTATGAACACTGAAGCTTTCTTT. This encodes CASSQDLTWTGMNTEAFF.

This clonotype was seen repeatedly, ten times or more. The chain joins TRBV7-9 to TRBJ2-3; TRBD2 is a possible D gene (5 bases). CDR1 SEHNR and CDR2 FQNEAQ come from the germline V gene (reference sequence). The V end was cut by 7 bases, the J end by 1 base, with 9 bases between. The CDR3 is made up of 13 amino acids. As DNA, the CDR3 is TGTGCCAGCACCCCGGAGGGCACAGATACGCAGTATTTT. Protein sequence: CASTPEGTDTQYF.

This clonotype appeared many times. This CDR3 is CASSLSWVRSEETQYF. In DNA form, the CDR3 reads TGTGCCAGCAGCTTATCATGGGTCAGAAGCGAGGAGACCCAGTACTTC. The chain has TRBV11-2 and TRBJ2-5; unclear D gene. V gave up 2 bases and J gave up 5 bases, with 18 bases separating them. Per germline, CDR1 SGHAT and CDR2 FQNNGV. The CDR3 contains 16 residues.

In this sample, this clonotype turned up many times. The rearrangement links TRBV7-2 to TRBJ2-7; TRBD1 matches at 8 bases. J lost 3 bases, V lost 5 bases, and 3 bases had no gene match. CDR3 length equals 13 residues. The germline V gene has CDR1 SGHTA and CDR2 FQGNSA. CDR3 nucleotide sequence: TGTGCCAGCAGCCCAGGGGGCAACTACGAGCAGTACGTC. Its translation: CASSPGGNYEQYV.

The chain links TRBV5-1 to TRBJ2-5, with a possible D match to TRBD2 (6 bases). The germline gives CDR1 SGHRS, CDR2 YFSETQ. Trimming took off 5 bases at V and 9 bases at J, with 23 bases between the two ends. The CDR3 has 15 amino acids. DNA for the CDR3: TGCGCCAGCAGGCCGGAGGGGCCGCGCGGATTGGCCCAGTACTTC. Encoded protein: CASRPEGPRGLAQYF.

This clonotype occurred many times. The junction differs from germline at one of its ends, possibly a read error. This sequence joins TRBV6-1 and TRBJ2-7; D unclear. Per germline, CDR1 MNHNS and CDR2 SASEGT. This CDR3 comprises 13 residues. The CDR3 spells CASSEGAAYAQYF. The CDR3 DNA reads as TGTGCCAGCAGTGAAGGCGCAGCGTACGCGCAGTACTTC.

This clonotype was picked up many times. The chain uses TRBV5-1 and TRBJ2-1; 8 nucleotides line up with TRBD2. Trimming took 0 bases from V and 16 from J; bases not matched to a gene: 12. The CDR3 extends over 14 amino acids. Germline V CDR1 and CDR2: SGHRS, YFSETQ. CDR3 sequence reads: CASSLAGEPRGGFF. CDR3 in DNA: TGCGCCAGCAGCTTGGCCGGGGAGCCCCGGGGGGGATTCTTC.

The rearrangement links TRBV12-3 or TRBV12-4 to TRBJ2-7; tentative D call: TRBD1 (6 bases). The V gene lost 5 bases and the J gene lost 2 bases, with 13 bases spanning the gap. The CDR3 is 14 amino acids. In DNA, the CDR3 is TGTGCCAGCAGTCCTCAGAGGGGGACCTACGAGCAGTACTTC. Translation: CASSPQRGTYEQYF.

The table lists this clonotype with many counts. This chain links TRBV7-2 with TRBJ2-7; D is perhaps TRBD1 or TRBD2 (5 bases each). Per the germline V gene, CDR1 is SGHTA and CDR2 is FQGNSA. V gave up 8 bases and J gave up 1 base, with 15 bases separating them. CDR3 length equals 14 residues. Here the CDR3 reads CASQKGPTSYEQYF. The DNA for the CDR3 is TGTGCCAGCCAAAAGGGACCGACGTCCTACGAGCAGTACTTC.

Ten or more counts support this clonotype. V gene TRBV29-1 combines with J gene TRBJ2-1, with TRBD2 identical over 13 bases. The CDR3 contains 14 residues. The V gene end was trimmed by 7 bases and the J gene end by 4 bases; junction bases not matched to a gene: 4. Germline lookup yields CDR1 SQVTM and CDR2 ANQGSEA. The CDR3 DNA follows: TGCAGCGGCGTGACTAGCGGGGGGTACAATGAGCAGTTCTTC. Translated, it gives CSGVTSGGYNEQFF.

At least ten counts were recorded for this clonotype. The genes are TRBV20-1 and TRBJ1-1; D perhaps matches TRBD1 (5 bases). The length of the CDR3 is 13 residues. Germline V gene lookup returns CDR1 DFQATT and CDR2 SNEGSKA (reference sequence). The V end lost 4 bases, the J end lost 0 bases, and 9 bases lay between the germline ends. CDR3 sequence: CSAKGTLNTEAFF. The CDR3 DNA sequence: TGCAGTGCTAAAGGGACCTTGAACACTGAAGCTTTCTTT.

This clonotype was picked up many times. The gene calls are TRBV7-6 and TRBJ2-5, with TRBD1 as a possible D gene (5 bases). Trimming left V 5 bases short and J 2 bases short, with 15 bases between. Germline V gene data show CDR1 as SGHVS and CDR2 as FNYEAQ. There are 15 residues in the CDR3. Here the CDR3 reads CASSPRQRPQETQYF. For the CDR3, the DNA is TGTGCCAGCAGCCCCCGACAGAGACCTCAAGAGACCCAGTACTTC.

This clonotype was counted many times. The V call is TRBV5-1, the J call TRBJ2-1; D not certain. The CDR3 consists of 17 residues. Per the germline V gene, CDR1 is SGHRS and CDR2 is YFSETQ. The ends were cut back, 5 bases at V and 0 bases at J, with 18 bases in the middle. CDR3 DNA: TGCGCCAGCAGAGCGATGTGGGGAATGGGCTCCTACAATGAGCAGTTCTTC. Protein: CASRAMWGMGSYNEQFF.

This clonotype was counted a few times. The chain has TRBV5-5 and TRBJ1-2; no reliable D call. V lost 4 bases to trimming and J lost 6 bases, with 13 bases between them. The CDR3 loop spans 13 amino acids. Germline loops: CDR1 SGHKS, CDR2 YYEKEE (reference sequence). The CDR3 sequence: CASSPDLRDGYTF. In nucleotides, the CDR3 is TGTGCCAGCAGCCCGGACCTTAGAGATGGCTACACCTTC.

This clonotype occurred a few times. The chain uses TRBV7-2 and TRBJ2-3; D ambiguous. V was clipped by 0 bases and J by 7 bases, with 11 bases between them. Germline values: CDR1 SGHTA, CDR2 FQGNSA. The CDR3 is 14 amino acids. The CDR3 DNA reads as TGTGCCAGCAGCTTAGCGGCGACCTCCCATACGCAGTATTTT. This encodes CASSLAATSHTQYF.

This clonotype showed up just a few times. The V gene is TRBV27, the J gene TRBJ2-1, with D unclear. The germline V gene has CDR1 MNHEY and CDR2 SMNVEV (reference sequence). V was shortened by 7 bases and J by 1 base, with 17 bases between the two germline ends. This CDR3 is built from 16 residues. This chain's CDR3 is CASKPPGARSYNEQFF. The CDR3, as DNA: TGTGCCAGCAAACCACCGGGCGCCAGATCCTACAATGAGCAGTTCTTC.

A few counts support this clonotype. The CDR3 region is CASSQVTSGGDTQYF. The CDR3 bases are TGTGCCAGCAGCCAAGTAACTAGCGGGGGCGATACGCAGTATTTT. The gene calls are TRBV3-1 and TRBJ2-3; 11 nucleotides match TRBD2. V shed 1 base and J 6 bases; nucleotides not matched to a gene: 3. The CDR3 is 15 residues long. The V gene's germline CDR1 is LGHDT and CDR2 YNNKEL (reference sequence).

This clonotype was seen repeatedly, ten times or more. The chain combines TRBV7-2 with TRBJ2-7, with TRBD2 identical over 8 bases. The CDR3 extends over 15 amino acids. The trim removed 8 bases at V and 2 bases at J, leaving 11 bases unmatched. Germline values: CDR1 SGHTA, CDR2 FQGNSA. The CDR3 region is CASSLGGVRTYEQYF. The CDR3 DNA reads as TGTGCCAGCTCCCTCGGGGGGGTTAGGACCTACGAGCAGTACTTC.

The J gene is TRBJ1-1, the V gene TRBV16; TRBD1 aligns across 7 bases. The germline CDR1 and CDR2 sequences are KGHSY and FQNENV. The CDR3 contains 14 residues. V lost 4 bases, J lost 5 bases, and 7 bases stayed unmatched. CDR3 coding DNA: TGTGCCAGCAGCCGACGACAGGGAGTTACTGAAGCTTTCTTT. Amino acids: CASSRRQGVTEAFF.

The chain is built from TRBV6-2 or TRBV6-3 and TRBJ2-3, with a possible D match to TRBD2 (6 bases). CDR1 and CDR2 from the germline V gene are MNHEY and SVGEGT. The CDR3 is 12 amino acids. V was cut by 0 bases and J by 14 bases, with 12 bases left in between. Written as DNA, the CDR3 is TGTGCCAGCAGTTACTCCCGGGACTCGAGGTATTTT. Its protein is CASSYSRDSRYF.

This clonotype was observed at least ten times. The chain carries TRBV6-1 and TRBJ2-3; D remains unclear. Between the trimmed V and J ends, which lost 2 bases and 0 bases, there was a span of 12 bases. This CDR3 comprises 16 residues. Germline values: CDR1 MNHNS, CDR2 SASEGT. The CDR3, as DNA: TGTGCCAGCAGTGAATTGCTAGGGCGAAGCACAGATACGCAGTATTTT. This encodes CASSELLGRSTDTQYF.

This clonotype was counted at least ten times. CDR3 nucleotide sequence: TGTGCCAGCAGCGGAGCGGTGACCGGGGAGCTGTTTTTT. Translation: CASSGAVTGELFF. This chain connects TRBV7-2 to TRBJ2-2; TRBD2 is a possible D gene (5 bases). The germline gives CDR1 SGHTA, CDR2 FQGNSA. The length of the CDR3 is 13 residues. Trimming left V 5 bases short and J 5 bases short, with 9 bases between.

The table lists this clonotype with a few counts. The V and J genes are TRBV7-2 and TRBJ1-2; the D is unclear. This CDR3 comprises 13 residues. Per germline, CDR1 SGHTA and CDR2 FQGNSA. V was pared by 1 base and J by 8 bases, with 11 bases between. CDR3 loop: CASSLENMLGYTF. The DNA for the CDR3 is TGTGCCAGCAGCTTAGAGAATATGCTCGGCTACACCTTC. The variable domain in full, with the rest retrieved from reference TRBV7-2 and TRBJ1-2, is GAGVSQSPSNKVTEKGKDVELRCDPISGHTALYWYRQSLGQGLEFLIYFQGNSAPDKSGLPSDRFSAERTGGSVSTLTIQRTQQEDSAVYLCASSLENMLGYTFGSGTRLTVV.

This clonotype was observed a few times. This chain connects TRBV20-1 to TRBJ1-1, with D perhaps TRBD1 (6 bases). Trimming took 3 bases from V and 1 from J, leaving 15 bases between them. Germline assignment: CDR1 DFQATT and CDR2 SNEGSKA (reference sequence). This CDR3 has 15 amino acids. The CDR3 DNA is TGCAGTGCTAGTTTCGCGGGGGGCGGGAACACTGAAGCTTTCTTT. This gives the protein CSASFAGGGNTEAFF.

At least ten counts were recorded for this clonotype. The genes are TRBV4-1 and TRBJ2-5, with 12 nucleotides matching TRBD1. Germline V gene lookup returns CDR1 MGHRA and CDR2 YSYEKL. After removal of 1 base from V and 5 bases from J, the junction contained 5 bases not matched to a gene. The length of the CDR3 is 16 residues. CDR3 amino acids: CASSQVGTGGAETQYF. The DNA of the CDR3 is TGCGCCAGCAGCCAAGTCGGGACAGGGGGCGCCGAGACCCAGTACTTC.

This clonotype showed up many times. This CDR3 reads CASSLMGMAGNTIYF. In nucleotides, the CDR3 is TGTGCCAGCAGTCTTATGGGAATGGCTGGAAACACCATATATTTT. This chain uses TRBV12-3 or TRBV12-4 with TRBJ1-3; D is ambiguous. The V and J ends lost 5 bases and 2 bases respectively, with 13 bases between them. The CDR3 has 15 residues.

This chain uses TRBV14 with TRBJ2-1, with D possibly being TRBD1 (6 bases). Germline V gene lookup returns CDR1 SGHDN and CDR2 FVKESK. This CDR3 is built from 17 residues. Trimming cost V 3 bases and J 4 bases, with 19 bases left between them. The CDR3 loop is CASSQAPGQKRYNEQFF. In DNA form, the CDR3 reads TGTGCCAGCAGCCAGGCGCCGGGACAAAAGAGGTACAATGAGCAGTTCTTC.